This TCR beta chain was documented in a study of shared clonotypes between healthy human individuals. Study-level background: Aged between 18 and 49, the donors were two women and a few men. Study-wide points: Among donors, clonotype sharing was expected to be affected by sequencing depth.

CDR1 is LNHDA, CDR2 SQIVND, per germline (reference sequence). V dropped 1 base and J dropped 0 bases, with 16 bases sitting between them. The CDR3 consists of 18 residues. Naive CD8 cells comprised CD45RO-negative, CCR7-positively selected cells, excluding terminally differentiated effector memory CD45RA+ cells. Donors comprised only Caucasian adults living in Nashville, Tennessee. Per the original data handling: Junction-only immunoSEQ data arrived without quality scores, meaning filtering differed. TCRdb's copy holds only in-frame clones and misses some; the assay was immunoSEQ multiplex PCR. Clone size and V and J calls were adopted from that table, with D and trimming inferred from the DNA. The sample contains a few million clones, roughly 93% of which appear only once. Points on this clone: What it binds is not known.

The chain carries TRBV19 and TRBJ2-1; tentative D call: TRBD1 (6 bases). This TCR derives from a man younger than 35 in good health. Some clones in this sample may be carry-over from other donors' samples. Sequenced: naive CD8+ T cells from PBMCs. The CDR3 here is CASSIVGGRPSSYNEQFF. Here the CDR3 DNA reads TGTGCCAGTAGTATAGTAGGGGGACGCCCGAGCTCCTACAATGAGCAGTTCTTC.